The 18 T cell receptor beta chains below were found in one sample sequenced in a study of cytomegalovirus exposure and HLA in healthy donors. PCR involved 60 Vbeta and 13 Jbeta primers. Sequencing used immunoSEQ multiplex PCR; TCRdb keeps in-frame clones, though not all of them. Here the sample table reports about 40,000 clones. The sample taken for sequencing was PBMCs. The receptors here all came from a man in his forties in good health and CMV-seropositive.

CDR3 bases: TGTGCCAGCAGCCCGGCGGGCGGAGCCTACGAGCAGTACTTC. It yields the protein CASSPAGGAYEQYF. This chain connects TRBV7-2 to TRBJ2-7, with a possible D match to TRBD2 (5 bases). V was clipped by 5 bases and J by 2 bases, with 13 bases between them. Germline assignment: CDR1 SGHTA and CDR2 FQGNSA. This CDR3 is 14 amino acids long.

The V call is TRBV7-6, the J call TRBJ2-1, with D maybe TRBD1 (5 bases). Deletions cut 2 bases from V and 2 bases from J, with 7 bases between. The CDR3 contains 14 residues. Germline V gene data show CDR1 as SGHVS and CDR2 as FNYEAQ. The CDR3 reads CASSLLGAYNEQFF. CDR3 bases: TGTGCCAGCAGCTTATTAGGGGCCTACAATGAGCAGTTCTTC.

This sequence joins TRBV11-3 and TRBJ2-5, with a tentative D call TRBD1 (6 bases). With 2 bases removed from V and 2 bases from J, the gap between germline ends came to 9 bases. The CDR3 totals 14 residues. Germline CDR1 SGHNT, CDR2 YENEEA. The CDR3 region has the DNA TGTGCCAGCAGCTTACCAGGACAGCAAGAGACCCAGTACTTC. Amino acids: CASSLPGQQETQYF.

J is TRBJ1-4 and V is TRBV4-2; no clear D. Germline V gene data show CDR1 as LGHNA and CDR2 as YNFKEQ. This CDR3 spans 16 amino acids. Trimming stripped 0 bases from V and 6 bases from J, with 14 bases between. The CDR3 nucleotides are TGTGCCAGCAGCCAAGATTACGGGAGCCTAGATGAAAAACTGTTTTTT. Its protein product is CASSQDYGSLDEKLFF.

The chain carries TRBV9 and TRBJ2-1; 8 bases match TRBD2. Unmatched junction bases numbered 4, after V lost 2 bases and J lost 3 bases. CDR3 length equals 15 residues. The germline CDR1 and CDR2 sequences are SGDLS and YYNGEE. CDR3 DNA: TGTGCCAGCAGCGTTGGCGGGAGGAACTACAATGAGCAGTTCTTC. Residues: CASSVGGRNYNEQFF.

CDR3 residues: CASGLGSGANVLTF. The CDR3 bases are TGTGCCAGCGGGCTGGGCTCTGGGGCCAACGTCCTGACTTTC. The chain recombines TRBV6-6 with TRBJ2-6; D ambiguous. The CDR3 has 14 residues. Trimming removed 8 bases at V and 0 bases at J, with 8 bases between. The germline CDR1 and CDR2 sequences are MNHNY and SVGAGI (reference sequence).

The DNA of the CDR3 is TGTGCCAGCTCTCAGGGGGCGGACGAGCAGTACTTC. The encoded protein is CASSQGADEQYF. The chain recombines TRBV18 with TRBJ2-7; 8 nucleotides match TRBD1. The CDR3 spans 12 residues. V was clipped by 6 bases and J by 5 bases; unmatched bases: 3. CDR1 and CDR2 (germline): KGHSH, LQKENI.

The gene calls are TRBV6-4 and TRBJ1-1; the D gene is possibly TRBD1 (5 bases). V dropped 6 bases and J dropped 1 base, with 9 bases sitting between them. CDR3 length equals 13 residues. Germline V lookup: CDR1 MRHNA, CDR2 SNTAGT. The CDR3 reads CASRETANTEAFF. The CDR3 DNA follows: TGTGCCAGCAGAGAGACAGCGAACACTGAAGCTTTCTTT.

The rearrangement links TRBV9 to TRBJ1-2; the D gene is possibly TRBD1 (6 bases). Germline V gives CDR1 SGDLS, CDR2 YYNGEE. The CDR3 is 17 residues long. Trimming removed 4 bases from V and 4 bases from J, with 23 bases in between. The chain's CDR3 is CASSLDLTGTLGYGYTF. The DNA of the CDR3 is TGTGCCAGCAGCTTAGATCTAACAGGGACCCTTGGCTATGGCTACACCTTC.

The J gene is TRBJ2-7, the V gene TRBV7-3; tentative D call: TRBD1 (6 bases). Trimming stripped 2 bases from V and 4 bases from J, with 15 bases between. From germline, CDR1 is SGHTA and CDR2 FQGTGA. CDR3 length: 15 amino acids. DNA for the CDR3: TGTGCCAGCAGCTTAGGTGTGGGACAAATATACGAGCAGTACTTC. Encoded protein: CASSLGVGQIYEQYF.

This chain links TRBV2 with TRBJ2-1; 11 bases match TRBD2. Germline loops: CDR1 SNHLY, CDR2 FYNNEI. J lost 7 bases, V lost 7 bases, and 6 bases had no gene match. The CDR3 consists of 14 residues. In nucleotides, the CDR3 is TGTGCCAGCAATAGCGGGAGGGCCGGGAATGAGCAGTTCTTC. Amino acid sequence: CASNSGRAGNEQFF.

The CDR3 coding sequence is TGTGCCAGCAGTGAAGCGTACGCGGAATTGGTGGGGTACTTC. It is translated as CASSEAYAELVGYF. The V and J genes are TRBV6-1 and TRBJ2-7; D not resolved. The ends were cut back, 0 bases at V and 12 bases at J, with 18 bases in the middle. The CDR3 contains 14 residues. CDR1 is MNHNS and CDR2 is SASEGT in the germline V gene.

V gene TRBV10-2 combines with J gene TRBJ2-7; 15 nucleotides align to TRBD2. Germline V gene data show CDR1 as WSHSY and CDR2 as SAAADI. The V gene end was trimmed by 4 bases and the J gene end by 9 bases; junction bases not matched to a gene: 7. The CDR3 runs 15 residues. The DNA for the CDR3 is TGCGCCAGCAGTGGCGGGACTAGCGGGAGGTCAGGGCAGTACTTC. Protein: CASSGGTSGRSGQYF.

The V and J genes are TRBV7-9 and TRBJ2-7; 7 bases are a match to TRBD2. Germline trimming cut 8 bases from V and 7 bases from J; bases unmatched to any gene: 8. Germline V lookup: CDR1 SEHNR, CDR2 FQNEAQ (reference sequence). The CDR3 is made up of 12 amino acids. The CDR3 nucleotides read TGTGCCAGCGGGGGGGATTCGGGTGAGCAGTACTTC. As protein: CASGGDSGEQYF.

The chain uses TRBV27 and TRBJ2-1, with 9 bases lining up with TRBD2. Germline V CDR1 and CDR2: MNHEY, SMNVEV (reference sequence). Trimming at V came to 6 bases and at J to 6 bases, leaving 9 bases not matched to a gene. The CDR3 consists of 15 residues. The CDR3 region is CASRHEAGGPNEQFF. The CDR3 coding sequence is TGTGCCAGCAGGCATGAGGCGGGAGGGCCCAATGAGCAGTTCTTC.

The chain carries TRBV30 and TRBJ1-2, with D possibly being TRBD1 (5 bases). The CDR3 runs 14 residues. V lost 0 bases and J 7 bases, leaving 15 bases between the germline ends. Germline CDR1 and CDR2: GTSNPN and SVGIG (reference sequence). The CDR3 nucleotides read TGTGCCTGGAGTGTACTTAGGCAGGGTGGTGGCTACACCTTC. This encodes CAWSVLRQGGGYTF. The full variable domain, in which reference TRBV30 and TRBJ1-2 provide the parts outside the CDR3, is SQTIHQWPATLVQPVGSPLSLECTVEGTSNPNLYWYRQAAGRGLQLLFYSVGIGQISSEVPQNLSASRPQDRQFILSSKKLLLSDSGFYLCAWSVLRQGGGYTFGSGTRLTVV.

The gene calls are TRBV14 and TRBJ1-2, with D hard to call. Trimming stripped 3 bases from V and 8 bases from J, with 13 bases between. This CDR3 spans 13 amino acids. Germline CDR1 is SGHDN and CDR2 is FVKESK. The CDR3, as DNA: TGTGCCAGCAGCCATGAGGGTGCGATCGGCTACACCTTC. As protein: CASSHEGAIGYTF. The full variable domain, with the rest looked up from reference TRBV14 and TRBJ1-2, is EAGVTQFPSHSVIEKGQTVTLRCDPISGHDNLYWYRRVMGKEIKFLLHFVKESKQDESGMPNNRFLAERTGGTYSTLKVQPAELEDSGVYFCASSHEGAIGYTFGSGTRLTVV.

The V and J genes are TRBV5-1 and TRBJ2-7; 10 nucleotides match TRBD1. J lost 2 bases, V lost 2 bases, and 4 bases had no gene match. This CDR3 has 15 amino acids. Germline CDR1 SGHRS, CDR2 YFSETQ. The CDR3 DNA reads TGCGCCAGCAGCTTCGGGACAGGGGCAGCCTACGAGCAGTACTTC. Residues: CASSFGTGAAYEQYF.